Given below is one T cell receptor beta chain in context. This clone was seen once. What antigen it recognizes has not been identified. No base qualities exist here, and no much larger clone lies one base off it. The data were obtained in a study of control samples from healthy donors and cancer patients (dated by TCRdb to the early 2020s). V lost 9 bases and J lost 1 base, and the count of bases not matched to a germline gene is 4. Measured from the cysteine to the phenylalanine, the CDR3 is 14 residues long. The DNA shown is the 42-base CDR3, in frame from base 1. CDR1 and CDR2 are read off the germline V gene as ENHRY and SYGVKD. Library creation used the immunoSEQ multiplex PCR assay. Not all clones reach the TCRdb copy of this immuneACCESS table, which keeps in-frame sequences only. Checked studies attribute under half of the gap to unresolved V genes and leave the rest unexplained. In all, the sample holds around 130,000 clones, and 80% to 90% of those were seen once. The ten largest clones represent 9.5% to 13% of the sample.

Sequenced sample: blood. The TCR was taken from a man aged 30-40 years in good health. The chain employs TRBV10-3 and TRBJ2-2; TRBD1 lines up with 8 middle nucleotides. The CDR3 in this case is CAILDRVNTGELFF. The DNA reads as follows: TGTGCCATTCTGGACAGGGTGAACACCGGGGAGCTGTTTTTT.